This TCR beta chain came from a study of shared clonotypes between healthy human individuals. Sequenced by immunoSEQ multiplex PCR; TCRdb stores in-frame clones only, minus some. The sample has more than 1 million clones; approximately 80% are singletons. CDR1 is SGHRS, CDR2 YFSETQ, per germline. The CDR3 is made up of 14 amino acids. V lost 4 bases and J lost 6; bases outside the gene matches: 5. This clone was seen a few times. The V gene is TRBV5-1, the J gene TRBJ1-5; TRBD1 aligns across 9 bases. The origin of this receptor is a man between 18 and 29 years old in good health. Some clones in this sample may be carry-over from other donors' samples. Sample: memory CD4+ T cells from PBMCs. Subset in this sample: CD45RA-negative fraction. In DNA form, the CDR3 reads TGCGCCAGCAGCGAGGGACAGGGCAGTCAGCCCCAGCATTTT. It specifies CASSEGQGSQPQHF.